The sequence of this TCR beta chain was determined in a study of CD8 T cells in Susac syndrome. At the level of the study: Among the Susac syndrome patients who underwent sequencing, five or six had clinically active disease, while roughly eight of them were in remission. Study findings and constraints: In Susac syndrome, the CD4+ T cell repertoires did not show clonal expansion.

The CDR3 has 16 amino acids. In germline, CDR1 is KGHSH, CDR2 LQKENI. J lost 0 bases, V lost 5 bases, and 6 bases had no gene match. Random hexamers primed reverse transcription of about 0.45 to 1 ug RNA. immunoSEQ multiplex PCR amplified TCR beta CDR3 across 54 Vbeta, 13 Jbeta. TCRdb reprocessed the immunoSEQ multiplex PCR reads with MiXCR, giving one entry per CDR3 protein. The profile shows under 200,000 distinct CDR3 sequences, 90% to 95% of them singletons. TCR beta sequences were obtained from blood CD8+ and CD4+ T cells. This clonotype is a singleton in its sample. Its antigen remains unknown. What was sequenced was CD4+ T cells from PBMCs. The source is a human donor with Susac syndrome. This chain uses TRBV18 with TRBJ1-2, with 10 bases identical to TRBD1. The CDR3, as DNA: TGTGCCAGCTCATCCACCGGGACAGGGGCTAACTATGGCTACACCTTC. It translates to CASSSTGTGANYGYTF.